A few counts support the clone carrying this TCR beta chain. Its target is not known. Trimming removed 2 bases at V and 3 bases at J, with 10 bases between. Per the germline V gene, CDR1 is SQVTM and CDR2 is ANQGSEA. CDR3 length equals 13 residues. The data derive from a study of blood T cells in healthy people across ages. Broader study findings: Shifts in expanded clonotypes may have been confounded by donor CMV status, which was unknown.

A second PCR of 7 to 11 cycles used a sample-barcoded 5' primer and a J-beta primer mix. Every cDNA molecule bore a tag from a template-switch adaptor containing 12 random nucleotides. TCRdb redid the calling of the 5' RACE reads with MiXCR, one entry per CDR3 protein. The repertoire has about 780,000 distinct CDR3 sequences, 46% of them found once; the top ten carry around 18%. The sequence was collected from a man at least 80 years old in good health. V gene TRBV29-1 combines with J gene TRBJ1-1; D unclear. Sample: blood. Here the CDR3 DNA reads TGCAGCGTTGAAACACCCAGGTACACTGAAGCTTTCTTT. Its translation is CSVETPRYTEAFF.